These T cell receptor beta chains were read from a single sample in a study of cytomegalovirus exposure and HLA in healthy donors. Produced via immunoSEQ multiplex PCR; TCRdb's table is partial and in-frame only. The data hold 150,000 to 200,000 clones, with approximately 79% observed a single time. Sequencing was done on a sample of PBMCs. The receptors stem from a man aged 40-50 years in good health and CMV-seropositive. Both conserved end residues are part of each CDR3. Each record gives: V gene, D gene, clone size, J gene, CDR3 DNA, CDR3 protein. The D gene is left open where the match is weak. A row's size may be missing; if present it is once, few, many or a size class.

v_call: TRBV5-1; d_call: TRBD1; clone_size: -; j_call: TRBJ1-3; cdr3_nt: TGCGCCAGCAGCCTCGGACAGGGAGGAAACACCATATATTTT; cdr3_aa: CASSLGQGGNTIYF
v_call: TRBV7-6; d_call: TRBD2; clone_size: once; j_call: TRBJ2-5; cdr3_nt: TGTGCCAGCAGCTTAAGCGGGAGTGGAGGGCAGACCCAGTACTTC; cdr3_aa: CASSLSGSGGQTQYF
v_call: TRBV6-1; d_call: -; clone_size: -; j_call: TRBJ2-4; cdr3_nt: TGTGCCAGCAGTGAAGCGTTGGGACTAGCCAAAAACATTCAGTACTTC; cdr3_aa: CASSEALGLAKNIQYF
v_call: TRBV28; d_call: -; clone_size: -; j_call: TRBJ2-7; cdr3_nt: TGTGCCAGCAGTCCAGGGGACTACGAGCAGTACTTC; cdr3_aa: CASSPGDYEQYF
v_call: TRBV5-1; d_call: -; clone_size: -; j_call: TRBJ1-4; cdr3_nt: TGCGCCAGCAGCTTCGGGGGTCGGCAGGGTAATGAAAAACTGTTTTTT; cdr3_aa: CASSFGGRQGNEKLFF
v_call: TRBV5-1; d_call: -; clone_size: few; j_call: TRBJ2-6; cdr3_nt: TGCGCCAGCAGCACCATACAGGGTTTCGCTGGGGCCAACGTCCTGACTTTC; cdr3_aa: CASSTIQGFAGANVLTF
v_call: TRBV9; d_call: TRBD2; clone_size: -; j_call: TRBJ2-5; cdr3_nt: TGTGCCAGCAGCTGGACTAGCGGGGCCCAAGAGACCCAGTACTTC; cdr3_aa: CASSWTSGAQETQYF
v_call: TRBV6-5; d_call: TRBD2; clone_size: -; j_call: TRBJ2-7; cdr3_nt: TGTGCCAGCTCCCCGGCGGGGGGGCGATACGAGCAGTACTTC; cdr3_aa: CASSPAGGRYEQYF
v_call: TRBV9; d_call: -; clone_size: -; j_call: TRBJ2-3; cdr3_nt: TGTGCCAGCAGCGTAAACGTCCGGGGATCAAGTACAGATACGCAGTATTTT; cdr3_aa: CASSVNVRGSSTDTQYF
v_call: TRBV5-1; d_call: TRBD1; clone_size: -; j_call: TRBJ2-7; cdr3_nt: TGCGCCAGCAGCTTGGCCGGGGGACAGGGGGACTACGAGCAGTACTTC; cdr3_aa: CASSLAGGQGDYEQYF
v_call: TRBV5-1; d_call: -; clone_size: -; j_call: TRBJ2-5; cdr3_nt: TGCGCCAGCAGTGGGGCCCGCGGCCAAGAGACCCAGTACTTC; cdr3_aa: CASSGARGQETQYF
v_call: TRBV25-1; d_call: -; clone_size: -; j_call: TRBJ1-1; cdr3_nt: TGTGCCAGCAGTGTTGGGGGCGGAGAGAACACTGAAGCTTTCTTT; cdr3_aa: CASSVGGGENTEAFF
v_call: TRBV7-3; d_call: -; clone_size: -; j_call: TRBJ2-2; cdr3_nt: TGTGCCAGCAGCTTAGAGGGTACCGGGGAGCTGTTTTTT; cdr3_aa: CASSLEGTGELFF
v_call: TRBV7-8; d_call: -; clone_size: -; j_call: TRBJ2-1; cdr3_nt: TGTGCCAGCAGCTTCGCAGTTTCCTACAATGAGCAGTTCTTC; cdr3_aa: CASSFAVSYNEQFF
v_call: TRBV4-2; d_call: -; clone_size: -; j_call: TRBJ2-5; cdr3_nt: TGTGCCAGCAGCCAAGATCCTAGTAGGCCGGAGACCCAGTACTTC; cdr3_aa: CASSQDPSRPETQYF
v_call: TRBV7-6; d_call: -; clone_size: -; j_call: TRBJ2-7; cdr3_nt: TGTGCCAGCAGCTTAAAAGAGGTCTACGAGCAGTACTTC; cdr3_aa: CASSLKEVYEQYF
v_call: TRBV6-1; d_call: -; clone_size: -; j_call: TRBJ2-5; cdr3_nt: TGTGCCAGCAGCCTCCCGGGGGACGTCGGGACCCAGTACTTC; cdr3_aa: CASSLPGDVGTQYF
v_call: TRBV11-1; d_call: -; clone_size: -; j_call: TRBJ2-7; cdr3_nt: TGTGCCAGCAGCCCCAGGGCGGCCTCCGGGGGCGAGCAGTACTTC; cdr3_aa: CASSPRAASGGEQYF
v_call: TRBV7-2; d_call: TRBD2; clone_size: few; j_call: TRBJ2-1; cdr3_nt: TGTGCCAGCAGCTCGGGACTAGTTCTCTACAATGAGCAGTTCTTC; cdr3_aa: CASSSGLVLYNEQFF
v_call: TRBV7-3; d_call: -; clone_size: -; j_call: TRBJ2-7; cdr3_nt: TGTGCCAGCAGCTTAGGTCGCGGGACCGGCGAGCAGTACTTC; cdr3_aa: CASSLGRGTGEQYF
v_call: TRBV28; d_call: TRBD1; clone_size: -; j_call: TRBJ1-2; cdr3_nt: TGTGCCAGCTCCCCGACAGGGAGGTACACGAACTATGGCTACACCTTC; cdr3_aa: CASSPTGRYTNYGYTF
v_call: TRBV28; d_call: -; clone_size: -; j_call: TRBJ2-3; cdr3_nt: TGTGCCAGCACCACCCCGGGCGGGCCAGATACGCAGTATTTT; cdr3_aa: CASTTPGGPDTQYF